A single sample is the source of the 9 T cell receptor beta chains below, sequenced in a study of patients and donors after allogeneic stem cell transplantation. TCRdb itself ran the RT-PCR reads through MiXCR, one entry per CDR3 protein. The sample lists some 10,000 distinct CDR3 sequences; around 20% were seen once. The sample was blood, either unsorted or a sorted T cell fraction (not recorded which). The receptors derive from a human donor who was either an allogeneic HSCT recipient or a stem cell or donor lymphocyte infusion donor (not recorded which). It is not recorded whose cells these are; they may come from a transplant donor.

On this clonotype: An end of the junction differs from the germline gene, which may be a read error. This chain links TRBV14 with TRBJ2-1, with D perhaps assigned TRBD1 or TRBD2 (5 bases each). The CDR3 has 13 amino acids. Per germline, CDR1 SGHDN and CDR2 FVKESK. The DNA of the CDR3 is TGTGCCAGCAGCCAAGGCCAGTGGGGGACCCATCTCTTC. Translated: CASSQGQWGTHLF.

This clonotype was observed a handful of times. The V call is TRBV11-3, the J call TRBJ1-6; TRBD1 agrees at 9 bases. The ends lost 1 base at V and 6 bases at J; junction bases unmatched: 4. Germline CDR1 reads SGHNT; CDR2 reads YENEEA. CDR3 length: 16 residues. The CDR3 region has the DNA TGTGCCAGCAGCTTAGGCCGGGACAGGGTTAATTCACCCCTCCACTTT. Encoded protein: CASSLGRDRVNSPLHF.

V is TRBV5-1 and J is TRBJ2-2; D gene ambiguous. Trimming left V 0 bases short and J 0 bases short, with 9 bases between. From germline, CDR1 is SGHRS and CDR2 YFSETQ. The CDR3 is 16 amino acids. CDR3 nucleotides: TGCGCCAGCAGCTTGGACAGCCCGTCGAACACCGGGGAGCTGTTTTTT. Protein sequence: CASSLDSPSNTGELFF.

This chain joins TRBV5-1 and TRBJ1-1, with TRBD1 as a possible D gene (6 bases). V gave up 4 bases and J gave up 4 bases, with 17 bases separating them. The germline gives CDR1 SGHRS, CDR2 YFSETQ. CDR3 length equals 15 residues. The DNA of the CDR3 is TGCGCCAGCAGCCAGAGGGGGGATAAGGGCACTGAAGCTTTCTTT. This encodes CASSQRGDKGTEAFF.

J is TRBJ1-4 and V is TRBV3-1, with D hard to call. The CDR3 totals 14 residues. Deletions cut 4 bases from V and 7 bases from J, with 13 bases between. Germline CDR1 is LGHDT and CDR2 is YNNKEL (reference sequence). The DNA for the CDR3 is TGTGCCAGCAGCCCGCATTTCGGGCCTGAAAAACTGTTTTTT. Translation: CASSPHFGPEKLFF.

CDR3 region: CASRVDRESWNEQFF. The CDR3, as DNA: TGTGCCAGCAGGGTAGACAGGGAGAGTTGGAATGAGCAGTTCTTC. This rearrangement joins TRBV6-5 to TRBJ2-1; the match to TRBD1 covers 7 bases. Germline V lookup: CDR1 MNHEY, CDR2 SVGAGI. CDR3 length equals 15 residues. With 6 bases clipped from V and 7 bases from J, the junction kept 12 bases outside the gene matches.

This clonotype turned up a few times. V and J are TRBV7-9 and TRBJ1-5; 8 nucleotides match TRBD1. Losses at the gene ends were 4 bases for V and 6 bases for J; bases not matched to a gene: 8. This CDR3 contains 15 residues. The V gene's germline CDR1 is SEHNR and CDR2 FQNEAQ (reference sequence). As DNA, the CDR3 is TGTGCCAGCAGCTCGGACAGGGAAGAATTTCAGCCCCAGCATTTT. This translates into CASSSDREEFQPQHF.

The CDR3 sequence: CASSHLVAGRRDTQYF. In DNA, the CDR3 is TGTGCCAGCAGCCACTTGGTGGCGGGGAGGAGAGATACGCAGTATTTT. The rearrangement uses TRBV6-6 and TRBJ2-3; possible D gene TRBD2, 6 bases. With 6 bases removed from V and 5 bases from J, the gap between germline ends came to 21 bases. The CDR3 totals 16 residues. From germline, CDR1 is MNHNY and CDR2 SVGAGI (reference sequence).

This clonotype was detected a few times. The V call is TRBV7-2, the J call TRBJ1-1; D is possibly TRBD1 (5 bases). Germline V gives CDR1 SGHTA, CDR2 FQGNSA. The ends were cut back, 2 bases at V and 0 bases at J, with 16 bases in the middle. The length of the CDR3 is 17 residues. The CDR3 reads CASSLLGEGNMNTEAFF. Here the CDR3 DNA reads TGTGCCAGCAGCTTATTGGGGGAGGGTAACATGAACACTGAAGCTTTCTTT.